Here is one T cell receptor (beta chain) with its context. Its matching antigen is unknown. The sample belongs to a study of OX40 agonist ivuxolimab in advanced cancers. As for the study in general: Ivuxolimab, an agonist antibody against OX40 (CD134), was given to patients.

Here immunoSEQ multiplex PCR was the method, and the copy in TCRdb shows in-frame clones only, minus some. The data contain approximately 67,000 clones, roughly 81% of them singletons. The germline CDR1 and CDR2 sequences are LNHDA and SQIVND (reference sequence). This CDR3 is 11 amino acids long. With 9 bases removed from V and 11 bases from J, the gap between germline ends came to 13 bases. The study, taken as a whole, reports: The antigens recognized by the expanded peripheral T cells, that is their antigen specificity, were not determined. Near-lowest levels of clonal expansion characterized partial responders at 0.1-3.0 mg/kg.

This TCR was sampled from an adult with an advanced solid tumor such as melanoma, head and neck, liver or kidney cancer. This chain connects TRBV19 to TRBJ1-4; D unresolved. The sequences come from CD4+ or CD8+ T cells sorted from blood, collected in a trial of the OX40 agonist ivuxolimab. The CDR3 nucleotides are TGTGCCAGCCTCGGTTCGCGGAAACTGTTTTTT. Amino acids: CASLGSRKLFF.